This entry is about one T cell receptor (beta chain). The antigen remains unidentified. 5'RACE template switching added a universal primer site and UMIs to TCR cDNA. TCRdb analysed the 5' RACE reads with MiXCR anew, one entry per CDR3 protein. The table lists some 670,000 distinct CDR3 sequences, approximately 13% of them singletons. The data derive from a study of T cells after yellow fever vaccination. General study findings and limits: The booster saw the reappearance of most primary-vaccination clones (about 95% CD4, 80% to 90% CD8). Weaker in magnitude, the secondary response showed a faster peak on day 5 versus 15.

The germline V gene encodes CDR1 SGHNT and CDR2 YYREEE (reference sequence). The CDR3 runs to 14 residues. Germline trimming cut 4 bases from V and 7 bases from J; bases unmatched to any gene: 10. This rearrangement joins TRBV5-4 to TRBJ2-7; 8 bases are a match to TRBD1. The specimen was PBMCs, collected on the day of the yellow fever booster vaccination. This TCR derives from a young man who received the YFV17D yellow fever vaccine. CDR3 sequence: CASSDQTGAKEQYF. As DNA, the CDR3 is TGTGCCAGCAGCGACCAGACAGGGGCTAAAGAGCAGTACTTC.